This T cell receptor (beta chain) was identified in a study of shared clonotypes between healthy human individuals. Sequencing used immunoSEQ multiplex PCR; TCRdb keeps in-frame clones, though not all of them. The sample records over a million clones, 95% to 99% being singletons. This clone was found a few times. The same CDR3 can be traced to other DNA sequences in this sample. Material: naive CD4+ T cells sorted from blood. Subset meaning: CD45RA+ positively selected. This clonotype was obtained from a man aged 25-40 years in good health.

DNA of the CDR3: TGTGCCAGCAGCTCCTATTACGAGCAGTACTTC. Translation gives CASSSYYEQYF. This chain connects TRBV7-9 to TRBJ2-7; D ambiguous. CDR1 is SEHNR and CDR2 is FQNEAQ in the germline V gene (reference sequence). V shed 4 bases and J shed 4 bases, with 5 bases lying between them. The CDR3 sequence is 11 residues long.